A single sample gave rise to the 10 T cell receptor beta chains below, sequenced in a study of PD-L1 blockade in urothelial cancer. Method: immunoSEQ multiplex PCR; TCRdb's copy keeps in-frame clones and lacks some. The profile covers just over 40,000 clones, with approximately 81% appearing a single time and roughly 2.5% taken by the ten largest. Time point described: peripheral blood 6 weeks after treatment start. Sequences were derived from PBMCs, sampled around atezolizumab (anti-PD-L1) treatment. The receptor source for this set is a man aged 65 to 79 with urothelial cancer.

The chain carries TRBV29-1 and TRBJ2-1; 10 bases fit TRBD1. From germline, CDR1 is SQVTM and CDR2 ANQGSEA. The CDR3 consists of 14 residues. Trimming cost V 8 bases and J 6 bases; bases outside gene matches: 10. The CDR3 bases are TGCAGCCTGGTGGGACAGGGGAGTCGCAATGAGCAGTTCTTC. Translation: CSLVGQGSRNEQFF.

This chain connects TRBV5-1 to TRBJ2-1; 13 bases are shared with TRBD2. Germline V lookup: CDR1 SGHRS, CDR2 YFSETQ. The V and J ends lost 2 bases and 5 bases, in that order; junction bases with no gene match: 4. This CDR3 comprises 16 residues. The CDR3 region is CASSFKTSGRNNEQFF. The DNA of the CDR3 is TGCGCCAGCAGCTTCAAGACTAGCGGGAGGAACAATGAGCAGTTCTTC.

The rearrangement joins TRBV30 to TRBJ2-5, with D tentatively TRBD1 (7 bases). The V and J ends lost 1 base and 5 bases respectively, with 17 bases between them. This CDR3 is built from 15 residues. Germline CDR1 is GTSNPN and CDR2 is SVGIG (reference sequence). The chain's CDR3 is CAWSDGGQIAETQYF. CDR3 DNA: TGTGCCTGGAGTGACGGGGGACAGATAGCGGAGACCCAGTACTTC.

This clone was counted once. The chain carries TRBV19 and TRBJ2-1; 10 positions agree with TRBD2. In germline, CDR1 is LNHDA, CDR2 SQIVND (reference sequence). The CDR3 is 15 residues long. Trimming at V came to 3 bases and at J to 4 bases, leaving 3 bases not matched to a gene. DNA of the CDR3: TGTGCCAGTAGTATCCGGACTAGCGGATACAATGAGCAGTTCTTC. Encoded protein: CASSIRTSGYNEQFF.

V usage is TRBV2 and J usage is TRBJ2-3, with 8 bases that match TRBD2. Germline assignment: CDR1 SNHLY and CDR2 FYNNEI. The CDR3 covers 15 residues. V lost 3 bases and J lost 0; bases outside the gene matches: 2. In DNA, the CDR3 is TGTGCCAGCAGTGAGGAGCGGGGGAGCACAGATACGCAGTATTTT. Protein: CASSEERGSTDTQYF.

The genes are TRBV6-5 and TRBJ2-7, with 13 positions matching TRBD2. With 4 bases clipped from V and 6 bases from J, the junction kept 6 bases outside the gene matches. This CDR3 is 15 amino acids long. CDR1 and CDR2 from the germline V gene are MNHEY and SVGAGI. CDR3 protein: CASSLLAGGPREQYF. The CDR3 DNA sequence: TGTGCCAGCAGTTTACTAGCGGGAGGGCCTCGCGAGCAGTACTTC.

The chain couples TRBV29-1 to TRBJ2-5; 11 bases map to TRBD2. CDR1 SQVTM and CDR2 ANQGSEA come from the germline V gene. The CDR3 is 15 residues long. V trimming: 6 bases; J trimming: 2 bases; junction bases outside the gene matches: 8. CDR3 DNA sequence: TGCAGCGTGCCCGGGACTAGCGGACTTCAAGAGACCCAGTACTTC. Translated: CSVPGTSGLQETQYF.

The chain uses TRBV5-6 and TRBJ1-1; 8 bases match TRBD1. V lost 5 bases to trimming and J lost 5 bases; unmatched junction nucleotides: 8. The length of the CDR3 is 14 residues. Germline CDR1 and CDR2: SGHDT and YYEEEE. The CDR3 coding sequence is TGTGCCAGCAGTCCGGACAGGGCCGAGACTGAAGCTTTCTTT. Protein product: CASSPDRAETEAFF.

The V call is TRBV7-9, the J call TRBJ1-2; TRBD1 might be the D (6 bases). The V gene's germline CDR1 is SEHNR and CDR2 FQNEAQ (reference sequence). V was clipped by 3 bases and J by 6 bases, with 8 bases between them. The CDR3 contains 12 residues. CDR3 residues: CASSLGADGYTF. CDR3 coding DNA: TGTGCCAGCAGCTTGGGGGCGGATGGCTACACCTTC.

V gene TRBV9 combines with J gene TRBJ2-5; D is undetermined. CDR1 SGDLS and CDR2 YYNGEE come from the germline V gene. CDR3 size: 15 residues. The V gene lost 0 bases and the J gene lost 3 bases, with 12 bases spanning the gap. DNA of the CDR3: TGTGCCAGCAGCGTAGAGGCTCGTGACAAAGAGACCCAGTACTTC. Its protein is CASSVEARDKETQYF. The complete variable domain, with remaining parts taken from reference TRBV9 and TRBJ2-5, reads DSGVTQTPKHLITATGQRVTLRCSPRSGDLSVYWYQQSLDQGLQFLIQYYNGEERAKGNILERFSAQQFPDLHSELNLSSLELGDSALYFCASSVEARDKETQYFGPGTRLLVL.